The 12 T cell receptor beta chains in this list originate from one sample, sequenced in a study of early T cells in non-severe SARS-CoV-2 infection. MiXCR was run by TCRdb on the 5' RACE reads, yielding one entry per CDR3 protein. The repertoire holds around 62,000 distinct CDR3 sequences, over 10% seen once, with over 3% in the top ten. Sequencing input: whole blood. Receptor source: an adult who was a healthcare worker with PCR-confirmed SARS-CoV-2 infection or an uninfected control (not recorded which).

In this sample, this clonotype turned up a few times. The chain couples TRBV18 to TRBJ2-7; 7 nucleotides match TRBD1. The CDR3 spans 13 residues. The germline CDR1 and CDR2 sequences are KGHSH and LQKENI. V lost 4 bases and J lost 2; bases outside the gene matches: 2. The DNA of the CDR3 is TGTGCCAGCTCACAGACAGGGACCTACGAGCAGTACTTC. Translation gives CASSQTGTYEQYF. The full variable domain, its missing parts supplied by reference TRBV18 and TRBJ2-7, is NAGVMQNPRHLVRRRGQEARLRCSPMKGHSHVYWYRQLPEEGLKFMVYLQKENIIDESGMPKERFSAEFPKEGPSILRIQQVVRGDSAAYFCASSQTGTYEQYFGPGTRLTVT.

This clonotype was seen many times. The V call is TRBV3-1, the J call TRBJ1-6; D gene unclear. Trimming cost V 0 bases and J 6 bases, with 15 bases left between them. CDR1 is LGHDT, CDR2 YNNKEL, per germline (reference sequence). This CDR3 spans 17 amino acids. The DNA for the CDR3 is TGTGCCAGCAGCCAAGACACCGGGGTCTTATCTAATTCACCCCTCCACTTT. Translating gives CASSQDTGVLSNSPLHF.

This clonotype has just a few counts. The chain employs TRBV4-2 and TRBJ2-2; perhaps TRBD2 as D (6 bases). This CDR3 region has 14 residues. CDR1 is LGHNA, CDR2 YNFKEQ, per germline. Trimming cost V 7 bases and J 5 bases, with 14 bases left between them. The CDR3 DNA reads TGTGCCAGCAACCCCGGGCGGGAAACCGGGGAGCTGTTTTTT. This codes for CASNPGRETGELFF.

V and J are TRBV7-8 and TRBJ1-4; no firm D call. V dropped 5 bases and J dropped 8 bases, with 15 bases sitting between them. The length of the CDR3 is 14 residues. Germline V gene lookup returns CDR1 SGHVS and CDR2 FQNEAQ. The CDR3 here is CASSPDQGREKLFF. As DNA, the CDR3 is TGTGCCAGCAGCCCAGATCAAGGGCGGGAAAAACTGTTTTTT.

This clonotype occurred a few times. The chain carries TRBV20-1 and TRBJ2-7; D may be TRBD2 (6 bases). Deletions cut 6 bases from V and 0 bases from J, with 9 bases between. The germline CDR1 and CDR2 sequences are DFQATT and SNEGSKA (reference sequence). CDR3 length: 12 amino acids. The CDR3 nucleotides read TGCAGTGCGACGGACTACTCCTACGAGCAGTACTTC. This sequence encodes CSATDYSYEQYF.

The V gene is TRBV20-1, the J gene TRBJ2-2; 8 bases match TRBD2. Trimming removed 1 base from V and 4 bases from J; junction bases left unmatched: 5. The CDR3 has 15 residues. Germline CDR1 reads DFQATT; CDR2 reads SNEGSKA (reference sequence). CDR3 loop: CSARVAGRATGELFF. CDR3 sequence (DNA): TGCAGTGCTAGAGTAGCCGGGAGGGCCACCGGGGAGCTGTTTTTT.

The chain recombines TRBV14 with TRBJ2-5; TRBD2 might be the D (6 bases). Per germline, CDR1 SGHDN and CDR2 FVKESK. CDR3 length equals 13 residues. V was clipped by 6 bases and J by 2 bases, with 10 bases between them. Here the CDR3 DNA reads TGTGCCAGCAGTAATAGCGGACAAGAGACCCAGTACTTC. Protein product: CASSNSGQETQYF.

There are a few counts of this clonotype. The chain is built from TRBV18 and TRBJ1-3; D gene ambiguous. The CDR3 has 18 amino acids. The V end was cut by 2 bases, the J end by 0 bases, with 17 bases between. Germline V lookup: CDR1 KGHSH, CDR2 LQKENI. The CDR3 DNA reads as TGTGCCAGCTCACCAATACCCGGAAGACGATTCTCTGGAAACACCATATATTTT. Amino acid sequence: CASSPIPGRRFSGNTIYF.

The CDR3 DNA reads as TGTGCCAGCCTGGCCCCGGGTTCCCCCTACAATGAGCAGTTCTTC. The encoded protein is CASLAPGSPYNEQFF. V is TRBV6-1 and J is TRBJ2-1; no clear D gene. The germline gives CDR1 MNHNS, CDR2 SASEGT. V gave up 8 bases and J gave up 2 bases, with 16 bases separating them. The CDR3 spans 15 residues.

This chain joins TRBV28 and TRBJ2-7; perhaps TRBD2 as D (8 bases). Germline CDR1 is MDHEN and CDR2 is SYDVKM. This CDR3 is 15 amino acids long. V was trimmed by 2 bases and J by 6 bases, leaving 17 bases between them. The DNA of the CDR3 is TGTGCCAGCAGTTTACCTGGGACAGCGGGAGCCGAGCAGTACTTC. It translates to CASSLPGTAGAEQYF.

This chain connects TRBV4-1 to TRBJ2-3; D unresolved. Germline-derived CDR1 and CDR2 are MGHRA and YSYEKL. V lost 4 bases and J lost 2, with 10 bases in between. The CDR3 contains 14 residues. For the CDR3, the DNA is TGCGCCAGCAGCCCACCCTGGAACACAGATACGCAGTATTTT. Amino acid sequence: CASSPPWNTDTQYF.

This clonotype showed up many times. The CDR3 reads CASSLSRTGDTGELFF. The CDR3 bases are TGTGCCAGCAGCTTGTCGCGGACAGGGGATACCGGGGAGCTGTTTTTT. The chain combines TRBV5-6 with TRBJ2-2; TRBD1 matches at 9 bases. This CDR3 is 16 amino acids long. CDR1 and CDR2 (germline): SGHDT, YYEEEE. Trimming removed 1 base from V and 5 bases from J; junction bases left unmatched: 6.